The source of this TCR beta chain is a study of blood T cells in healthy people across ages. Findings of the study overall: Long-lived and aged donors differed, with more naive CD4+ cells and higher diversity in the long-lived.

A word on this clonotype: The antigen is undetermined.

The CDR3 is 17 residues long. Germline CDR1 and CDR2: SGHDN and FVKESK. Using a J-beta primer mix together with a sample-barcoded 5' primer, a second PCR was run for roughly 7 to 11 cycles. TCRdb fed the 5' RACE reads into MiXCR, producing one record per CDR3 protein. The sample has hundreds of thousands of distinct CDR3 sequences; 25% are singletons. These records were also assigned to another study, of T cells of mothers and their children. That report adds: Roughly 2.8 million TCR beta reads per child versus over 8 million per mother. Regardless of relatedness, pairs show thymic selection shaping TCR recombination output in a similar manner.

The rearrangement uses TRBV14 and TRBJ2-5; 12 bases fit TRBD1. The end of the DNA is better explained by TRBJ2-1, so the J call may be wrong. This clonotype was sampled from a boy aged 5-17 years in good health. The sequenced sample was blood. The CDR3 bases are TGTGCCAGCTCCCGGGACAGGGGGCTTGGTTCCTACAATGAGCAGTTCTTC. Amino acid sequence: CASSRDRGLGSYNEQFF.